Presented here are 8 T cell receptor beta chains from one specimen sequenced in a study of T cells after yellow fever vaccination. Each CDR3 protein gets one entry after TCRdb re-called the 5' RACE reads with MiXCR. The sample shows 250,000 to 400,000 distinct CDR3 sequences, roughly 3.9% of them seen only once. The input for sequencing was PBMCs, taken 5 days after the yellow fever booster vaccination. The receptor source for this set is a man younger than 35 who received the YFV17D yellow fever vaccine.

In its sample, this clonotype was seen a few times. The V and J genes are TRBV5-1 and TRBJ1-6, with 7 bases fitting TRBD1. The CDR3 covers 15 residues. Germline V gene lookup returns CDR1 SGHRS and CDR2 YFSETQ. With V trimmed by 4 bases and J by 1 base, 2 bases remained unmatched. The CDR3 DNA reads as TGCGCCAGCAGCCTACAGGGGTCCTATAATTCACCCCTCCACTTT. Its translation is CASSLQGSYNSPLHF.

The J gene is TRBJ2-2, the V gene TRBV29-1, with a possible D match to TRBD2 (6 bases). From germline, CDR1 is SQVTM and CDR2 ANQGSEA. The ends were cut back, 5 bases at V and 3 bases at J, with 10 bases in the middle. The CDR3 is 13 residues long. In DNA, the CDR3 is TGCAGCGTTCGACGGGACTACACCGGGGAGCTGTTTTTT. Translated: CSVRRDYTGELFF.

The chain combines TRBV2 with TRBJ1-1; weak D call: TRBD1 (5 bases). The germline V and J ends were trimmed by 7 bases and 8 bases, with 17 bases remaining between them. CDR3 length: 13 amino acids. The germline gives CDR1 SNHLY, CDR2 FYNNEI. CDR3 residues: CASKDGAGLEAFF. In DNA form, the CDR3 reads TGTGCCAGCAAAGACGGTGCAGGGTTAGAAGCTTTCTTT.

The chain couples TRBV6-6 to TRBJ2-3; D possibly corresponds to TRBD2 (5 bases). Trimming left V 4 bases short and J 4 bases short, with 15 bases between. This CDR3 is built from 15 residues. Germline-derived CDR1 and CDR2 are MNHNY and SVGAGI (reference sequence). CDR3 amino acids: CASSSLSVGADTQYF. Written as DNA, the CDR3 is TGTGCCAGCAGTTCTTTATCAGTCGGGGCAGATACGCAGTATTTT.

This clonotype has more than one count but fewer than ten. This rearrangement joins TRBV7-2 to TRBJ2-5, with 11 positions matching TRBD2. This CDR3 comprises 15 residues. Per the germline V gene, CDR1 is SGHTA and CDR2 is FQGNSA. V was clipped by 10 bases and J by 2 bases; unmatched bases: 9. The DNA of the CDR3 is TGTGCCACTCTCATTAGCGGGGGGGTTCAAGAGACCCAGTACTTC. It translates to CATLISGGVQETQYF.

This clonotype was picked up many times. In DNA form, the CDR3 reads TGTGCCAGCAGGGGCCCCGGGGAGCTGTTTTTT. Translation: CASRGPGELFF. This chain links TRBV28 with TRBJ2-2; D is unresolved. The CDR3 runs to 11 residues. CDR1 and CDR2 from the germline V gene are MDHEN and SYDVKM. V was pared by 6 bases and J by 6 bases, with 5 bases between.

This clonotype was detected many times. The V gene is TRBV7-9, the J gene TRBJ1-1, with D uncertain. CDR1 and CDR2 from the germline V gene are SEHNR and FQNEAQ (reference sequence). The CDR3 has 11 residues. The ends were cut back, 4 bases at V and 4 bases at J, with 4 bases in the middle. The CDR3 nucleotides are TGTGCCAGCAGCTCCGCCACTGAAGCTTTCTTT. Its protein is CASSSATEAFF.

This chain uses TRBV7-3 with TRBJ2-1, with D possibly being TRBD1 (6 bases). V gave up 2 bases and J gave up 0 bases, with 11 bases separating them. The CDR3 loop spans 16 amino acids. Germline V gene lookup returns CDR1 SGHTA and CDR2 FQGTGA. CDR3 sequence: CASSLGGPSSYNEQFF. The CDR3 region has the DNA TGTGCCAGCAGCTTAGGGGGCCCTAGCTCCTACAATGAGCAGTTCTTC.